This T cell receptor beta chain emerged from a study of blood T cells in healthy people across ages. Study-level findings and limits: Long-lived donors carried more naive CD4+ cells and greater diversity than aged donors. Estimates drawn from one million T cells were deemed to understate diversity.

Primed by a sample-barcoded 5' primer and a J-beta primer mix, a second PCR proceeded for about 6 to 12 cycles. The authors tagged each cDNA molecule using a template-switch adaptor with 12 random nucleotides. TCRdb reprocessed the 5' RACE reads with MiXCR, giving one entry per CDR3 protein. The sample yields roughly 1.5 million distinct CDR3 sequences, approximately 39% seen once. Staff drew around 10 milliliters of peripheral blood from each donor. Of note for this clonotype: Its matching antigen is unknown.

The specimen was blood. The clonotype originates from a woman aged 18-30 years in good health.

For the CDR3, the DNA is TGTGCCAGCAGCTTCCGCACACGGCGACAAGAGACCCAGTACTTC. This sequence encodes CASSFRTRRQETQYF. V usage is TRBV5-5 and J usage is TRBJ2-5, with D unresolved. This CDR3 has 15 amino acids. The ends were cut back, 2 bases at V and 2 bases at J, with 13 bases in the middle. CDR1 is SGHKS and CDR2 is YYEKEE in the germline V gene (reference sequence).